Below, one T cell receptor (beta chain) is given with its context. Germline-derived CDR1 and CDR2 are LNHDA and SQIVND (reference sequence). V was pared by 7 bases and J by 0 bases, with 5 bases of the junction left unmatched. This CDR3 is built from 16 residues. The entry originates in a study of beta chain features in type 1 diabetes. The isolated RNA, all of it, was reverse transcribed, so expressed TCRB transcripts were what got sequenced. The protocol was immunoSEQ multiplex PCR, while the TCRdb copy is restricted to in-frame clones and leaves out a portion. Of 300,000 to 350,000 clones in the sample, 7.5% to 9% are singletons; the top ten hold around 0.45%.

The clonotype originates from a woman between 18 and 29 years old in good health. This chain uses TRBV19 with TRBJ2-1; the match to TRBD2 covers 11 bases. The sample comprised central memory CD4+ T cells from blood. CDR3 protein: CASTGLAATSYNEQFF. CDR3 bases: TGTGCCAGTACGGGACTAGCGGCGACCTCCTACAATGAGCAGTTCTTC.